This T cell receptor beta chain was found in a study of cytomegalovirus exposure and HLA in healthy donors. Regarding this clone: Its target is unknown.

Findings and caveats of the study: Later on, an analysis showed TCR association rates differing by HLA locus, with DRB1 the most and HLA-C the fewest. Among immune exposure information, only CMV serostatus was available. Most sequenced TCRs were rare (though some public TCRs occurred in many donors).

Use of 60 Vbeta and 13 Jbeta primers characterized the PCR. The assay was immunoSEQ multiplex PCR, and TCRdb's table has in-frame clones only and misses some. The sample totals roughly 77,000 clones. This clonotype was sampled from a female donor in good health and CMV-seropositive. Sequenced: PBMCs.

CDR3: CASSTSLPAYEQYF. The CDR3 nucleotides are TGTGCCAGCAGTACCAGTCTCCCTGCCTACGAGCAGTACTTC. The chain recombines TRBV6-5 with TRBJ2-7; the D is unclear. The CDR3 length is 14 residues. The V gene lost 5 bases and the J gene lost 2 bases, with 13 bases spanning the gap. Germline V CDR1 and CDR2: MNHEY, SVGAGI.